This T cell receptor beta chain was documented in a study of blood T cell repertoires in COVID-19. Trimming cost V 7 bases and J 0 bases, with 10 bases left between them. Germline V CDR1 and CDR2: MNHEY, SMNVEV (reference sequence). The CDR3 is made up of 15 amino acids. Assay used: immunoSEQ multiplex PCR; TCRdb lists only in-frame clones, some missing. The data show roughly 250,000 clones, approximately 79% seen once. This chain connects TRBV27 to TRBJ1-6; tentative D call: TRBD1 (6 bases). The TCR was taken from a woman aged 40 to 50 with active or convalescent COVID-19. The sequencing sample was made of peripheral blood. Here the CDR3 DNA reads TGTGCCAGCAAAACAGGGAGCTCCTATAATTCACCCCTCCACTTT. Protein sequence: CASKTGSSYNSPLHF.